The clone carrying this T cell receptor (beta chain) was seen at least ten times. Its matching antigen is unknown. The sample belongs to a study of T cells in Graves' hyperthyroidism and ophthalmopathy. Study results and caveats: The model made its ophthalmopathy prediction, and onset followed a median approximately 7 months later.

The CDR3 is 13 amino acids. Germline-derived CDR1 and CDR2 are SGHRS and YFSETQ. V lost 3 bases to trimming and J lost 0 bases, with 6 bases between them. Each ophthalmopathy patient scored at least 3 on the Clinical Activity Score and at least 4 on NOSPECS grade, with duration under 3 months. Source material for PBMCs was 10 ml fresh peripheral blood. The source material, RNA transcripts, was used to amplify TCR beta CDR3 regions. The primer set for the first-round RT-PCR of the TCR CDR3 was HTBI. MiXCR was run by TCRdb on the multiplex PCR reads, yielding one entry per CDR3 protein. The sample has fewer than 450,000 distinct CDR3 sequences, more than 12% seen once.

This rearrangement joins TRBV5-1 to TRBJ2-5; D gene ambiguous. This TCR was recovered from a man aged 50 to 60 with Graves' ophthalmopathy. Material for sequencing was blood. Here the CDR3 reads CASSSPYQETQYF. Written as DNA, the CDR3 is TGCGCCAGCAGCTCACCGTACCAAGAGACCCAGTACTTC.